This is a list of T cell receptor beta chains from one sample in a study of shared T cell receptors in the human thymus. Generated by immunoSEQ multiplex PCR, the TCRdb table keeps only in-frame clones and is missing some. The data hold about 380,000 clones, with 95% observed a single time. Sequencing used thymocytes. The origin of the receptors is a human donor. Both conserved end residues are part of each CDR3. Fields, in order: V gene, D gene, J gene, clone size, CDR3 protein, CDR3 DNA. D genes are given only for firm matches. The size field is filled for only some rows; it gives once, few, many or a size class.

>TRBV11-3|NA|TRBJ2-7|NA
CASSFFPYEQYF
TGTGCCAGCAGCTTCTTCCCCTACGAGCAGTACTTC
>TRBV28|NA|TRBJ2-7|NA
CASSFSYEQYF
TGTGCCAGCAGTTTTAGCTACGAGCAGTACTTC
>TRBV14|NA|TRBJ2-4|NA
CASSLLPRGLAKNIQYF
TGTGCCAGCAGCCTCCTACCAAGGGGCTTAGCCAAAAACATTCAGTACTTC
>TRBV7-4|NA|TRBJ2-1|few
CASTKRRARQFF
TGTGCCAGCACCAAAAGGAGGGCCAGGCAGTTCTTC
>TRBV7-2|TRBD2|TRBJ2-1|NA
CASSDVGGGSYNEQFF
TGTGCCAGCAGCGACGTGGGGGGAGGGAGCTACAATGAGCAGTTCTTC
>TRBV7-2|NA|TRBJ1-1|NA
CASSWLGASDTEAFF
TGTGCCAGCAGCTGGCTGGGGGCTTCGGACACTGAAGCTTTCTTT
>TRBV27|NA|TRBJ1-2|NA
CASSLAASYGYTF
TGTGCCAGCAGTTTAGCCGCCTCCTATGGCTACACCTTC
>TRBV5-4|TRBD2|TRBJ2-7|NA
CASSPLAASSYEQYF
TGTGCCAGCAGCCCTCTAGCGGCCTCCTCCTACGAGCAGTACTTC
>TRBV5-1|TRBD1|TRBJ2-1|once
CASSLRTGGYNEQFF
TGCGCCAGCAGCCTTAGGACAGGGGGTTACAATGAGCAGTTCTTC
>TRBV10-3|NA|TRBJ2-5|NA
CAISEPLETQYF
TGTGCCATCAGTGAGCCCCTAGAGACCCAGTACTTC
>TRBV10-1|TRBD2|TRBJ2-1|NA
CASSGRGLAGGESYNEQFF
TGCGCCAGCAGTGGAAGGGGACTAGCGGGAGGGGAATCCTACAATGAGCAGTTCTTC
>TRBV11-3|NA|TRBJ2-1|NA
CASSPWSPGEQFF
TGTGCCAGCAGCCCTTGGTCCCCCGGTGAGCAGTTCTTC
>TRBV2|NA|TRBJ2-7|NA
CASRDGPPFGEQYF
TGTGCCAGCAGAGACGGACCCCCGTTTGGGGAGCAGTACTTC
>TRBV27|NA|TRBJ2-7|NA
CASSLFARRTYEQYF
TGTGCCAGCAGTTTATTCGCTCGACGAACCTACGAGCAGTACTTC
>TRBV11-2|NA|TRBJ2-7|NA
CASSSQPLETYEQYF
TGTGCCAGCAGCTCCCAGCCCCTAGAAACCTACGAGCAGTACTTC
>TRBV6-6|NA|TRBJ2-5|NA
CASTRGEALKETQYF
TGTGCCAGCACTCGTGGGGAGGCTTTGAAAGAGACCCAGTACTTC
>TRBV7-9|NA|TRBJ2-5|NA
CASSHGIREAGETQYF
TGTGCCAGCAGCCACGGTATCAGGGAAGCGGGAGAGACCCAGTACTTC